The 14 T cell receptor beta chains presented below share a single source sample, sequenced in a study of cytomegalovirus exposure and HLA in healthy donors. PCR used 60 Vbeta primers and 13 Jbeta primers. Repertoires were generated with immunoSEQ multiplex PCR, while TCRdb's copy carries only in-frame clones and drops some. The sample table includes about 150,000 clones. Sequenced material: PBMCs. These receptor sequences come from a woman aged 50 to 65 in good health and CMV-seronegative.

The rearrangement joins TRBV2 to TRBJ1-2; weak D call: TRBD1 (5 bases). From germline, CDR1 is SNHLY and CDR2 FYNNEI. The CDR3 length is 15 residues. With 6 bases removed from V and 7 bases from J, the gap between germline ends came to 21 bases. DNA for the CDR3: TGTGCCAGCAGGACTTTATCAGGGAAGCTGGGTGGCTACACCTTC. As protein: CASRTLSGKLGGYTF.

The V and J genes are TRBV2 and TRBJ1-1; D might be TRBD1 (5 bases). This CDR3 has 15 amino acids. The V end was cut by 2 bases, the J end by 5 bases, with 15 bases between. Germline values: CDR1 SNHLY, CDR2 FYNNEI. The CDR3 reads CASSEISGGGTEAFF. DNA of the CDR3: TGTGCCAGCAGTGAAATTTCTGGGGGAGGGACTGAAGCTTTCTTT.

Here the CDR3 DNA reads TGTGCCAGCAGCCCGAAGGGTATTGGACAGTTCAATGAGCAGTTCTTC. Translation: CASSPKGIGQFNEQFF. The chain has TRBV7-6 and TRBJ2-1; D may be TRBD1 (6 bases). From germline, CDR1 is SGHVS and CDR2 FNYEAQ. The length of the CDR3 is 16 residues. V shed 5 bases and J shed 6 bases, with 20 bases lying between them.

V is TRBV5-1 and J is TRBJ2-2; 13 nucleotides match TRBD2. From germline, CDR1 is SGHRS and CDR2 YFSETQ. The J segment lost 7 bases and the V segment lost 4 bases, leaving 7 bases of the junction unmatched. CDR3 size: 16 residues. The CDR3 reads CASSEGLAGEYGELFF. CDR3 DNA: TGCGCCAGCAGCGAAGGACTAGCGGGAGAATACGGGGAGCTGTTTTTT.

The V call is TRBV9, the J call TRBJ2-3, with no clear D. The CDR3 runs 16 residues. Germline loops: CDR1 SGDLS, CDR2 YYNGEE. The V and J ends lost 1 base and 3 bases respectively, with 15 bases between them. The CDR3 DNA is TGTGCCAGCAGCGTAAACCCAGCGACGCAAACAGATACGCAGTATTTT. Translating gives CASSVNPATQTDTQYF.

This chain uses TRBV11-2 with TRBJ2-3; 11 positions match TRBD2. J was trimmed by 3 bases and V by 4 bases; bases with no gene match: 9. The CDR3 extends over 17 amino acids. The germline V gene has CDR1 SGHAT and CDR2 FQNNGV. The CDR3 nucleotides are TGTGCCAGCAGCTCTATAAAAAGACTAGCGGGAACAGATACGCAGTATTTT. Encoded protein: CASSSIKRLAGTDTQYF.

This chain links TRBV7-3 with TRBJ2-1, with 13 bases matching TRBD2. Trimming cost V 5 bases and J 8 bases; bases outside gene matches: 9. CDR3 length: 16 amino acids. CDR1 SGHTA and CDR2 FQGTGA come from the germline V gene. The CDR3 sequence is CASSPHTSGGADEQFF. The CDR3 DNA reads TGTGCCAGCAGCCCACATACTAGCGGGGGGGCGGATGAGCAGTTCTTC. The full variable domain, rest sourced from reference TRBV7-3 and TRBJ2-1, is GAGVSQTPSNKVTEKGKYVELRCDPISGHTALYWYRQSLGQGPEFLIYFQGTGAADDSGLPNDRFFAVRPEGSVSTLKIQRTERGDSAVYLCASSPHTSGGADEQFFGPGTRLTVL.

The chain employs TRBV11-2 and TRBJ2-5, with D possibly being TRBD1 (6 bases). This CDR3 comprises 14 residues. Between the trimmed V and J ends, which lost 6 bases and 1 base, there was a span of 12 bases. The germline V gene has CDR1 SGHAT and CDR2 FQNNGV. The CDR3 spells CASRLQGTQETQYF. In DNA, the CDR3 is TGTGCCAGCAGGCTACAGGGCACCCAAGAGACCCAGTACTTC.

V and J are TRBV28 and TRBJ1-5, with D hard to call. From germline, CDR1 is MDHEN and CDR2 SYDVKM. CDR3 length equals 13 residues. The V end was cut by 8 bases, the J end by 3 bases, with 11 bases between. The chain's CDR3 is CASQALLNQPQHF. Here the CDR3 DNA reads TGTGCCAGCCAGGCTCTACTCAATCAGCCCCAGCATTTT.

The chain combines TRBV30 with TRBJ2-7, with D perhaps matching TRBD2 (6 bases). Germline V gives CDR1 GTSNPN, CDR2 SVGIG (reference sequence). This CDR3 is built from 12 residues. Trimming pared 1 base from V and 6 bases from J, leaving 10 bases between. CDR3 region: CAWSGEAFEQYF. The CDR3 DNA follows: TGTGCCTGGAGTGGGGAGGCGTTCGAGCAGTACTTC.

The chain carries TRBV7-3 and TRBJ2-3; no clear D. The CDR3 length is 13 residues. Trimming shortened V by 5 bases and J by 4 bases, and 10 bases separated the two germline ends. Germline-derived CDR1 and CDR2 are SGHTA and FQGTGA. The CDR3 is CASSPSPADTQYF. The CDR3 DNA reads as TGTGCCAGCAGCCCAAGCCCCGCAGATACGCAGTATTTT.

The rearrangement uses TRBV13 and TRBJ2-2; D is uncertain. The germline V gene encodes CDR1 PRHDT and CDR2 FYEKMQ (reference sequence). Between the trimmed V and J ends, which lost 5 bases and 1 base, there was a span of 8 bases. The CDR3 runs to 14 residues. CDR3 region: CASSDYKNTGELFF. Here the CDR3 DNA reads TGTGCCAGCAGCGATTACAAGAACACCGGGGAGCTGTTTTTT. Using reference TRBV13 and TRBJ2-2 for the parts outside the CDR3, the full variable domain is AAGVIQSPRHLIKEKRETATLKCYPIPRHDTVYWYQQGPGQDPQFLISFYEKMQSDKGSIPDRFSAQQFSDYHSELNMSSLELGDSALYFCASSDYKNTGELFFGEGSRLTVL.

The rearrangement uses TRBV30 and TRBJ2-5; 13 nucleotides match TRBD2. The CDR3 length is 16 residues. Germline assignment: CDR1 GTSNPN and CDR2 SVGIG (reference sequence). The V segment lost 0 bases and the J segment 5 bases; nucleotides outside the gene matches: 6. The CDR3 DNA is TGTGCCTGGAGTGTTGGACTAGCGGGAGCAGAGGAGACCCAGTACTTC. Its translation is CAWSVGLAGAEETQYF. Complete variable domain (other parts from reference TRBV30 and TRBJ2-5): SQTIHQWPATLVQPVGSPLSLECTVEGTSNPNLYWYRQAAGRGLQLLFYSVGIGQISSEVPQNLSASRPQDRQFILSSKKLLLSDSGFYLCAWSVGLAGAEETQYFGPGTRLLVL.

The V call is TRBV7-2, the J call TRBJ2-5, with 9 bases lining up with TRBD2. The V and J ends lost 5 bases and 13 bases, in that order; junction bases with no gene match: 17. CDR1 SGHTA and CDR2 FQGNSA come from the germline V gene. The CDR3 totals 15 residues. Here the CDR3 DNA reads TGTGCCAGCAGCGGGTCCTCAGCGGGAGGTCCCCTTCGGTACTTC. It codes for CASSGSSAGGPLRYF.